A single sample is the source of the 22 T cell receptor beta chains below, sequenced in a study of blood T cell repertoires in COVID-19. TCRdb's table, derived via immunoSEQ multiplex PCR, lists solely in-frame clones and lacks some. Of roughly 330,000 clones listed, about 89% are singletons. The specimen sequenced was PBMCs or T cells enriched from blood (not recorded which). The receptors shown here come from a woman aged 30 to 39 who had recovered from COVID-19.

V usage is TRBV29-1 and J usage is TRBJ1-1; maybe TRBD1 (5 bases). The CDR3 extends over 14 amino acids. Between the trimmed V and J ends, which lost 1 base and 5 bases, there was a span of 14 bases. Germline V CDR1 and CDR2: SQVTM, ANQGSEA. CDR3 DNA: TGCAGCGTTGAAGGGGTGGGGGGTAGTACTGAAGCTTTCTTT. Translation gives CSVEGVGGSTEAFF.

This chain links TRBV25-1 with TRBJ1-2; TRBD1 is a possible D gene (5 bases). There are 14 residues in the CDR3. CDR1 is MGHDK and CDR2 is SYGVNS in the germline V gene. Trimming cost V 8 bases and J 8 bases, with 21 bases left between them. CDR3 bases: TGTGCCAGCTCTATATTGGGGCAATCGGACGGCTACACCTTC. It is translated as CASSILGQSDGYTF.

The V gene is TRBV6-1, the J gene TRBJ1-1, with D possibly TRBD1 on 5 matching bases. Trimming left V 1 base short and J 10 bases short, with 13 bases between. This CDR3 has 13 residues. CDR1 MNHNS and CDR2 SASEGT come from the germline V gene. The CDR3 sequence: CASSEGWGRSAFF. The CDR3 region has the DNA TGTGCCAGCAGTGAAGGGTGGGGCAGGTCAGCTTTCTTT.

The V and J genes are TRBV3-1 (or the pseudogene TRBV3-2) and TRBJ2-7; D remains ambiguous. CDR3 length: 12 residues. The V gene lost 3 bases and the J gene lost 6 bases, with 9 bases spanning the gap. From germline, CDR1 is LGHDT and CDR2 YNNKEL (reference sequence). The CDR3 DNA reads TGTGCCAGCAGCCAGTACCGGAGCGAGCAGTACTTC. As protein: CASSQYRSEQYF.

V usage is TRBV2 and J usage is TRBJ1-2; D may be TRBD1 (5 bases). Trimming pared 4 bases from V and 4 bases from J, leaving 10 bases between. The V gene's germline CDR1 is SNHLY and CDR2 FYNNEI. This CDR3 spans 13 amino acids. The CDR3 is CASSATEAYGYTF. As DNA, the CDR3 is TGTGCCAGCAGTGCGACAGAGGCCTATGGCTACACCTTC.

The CDR3 region has the DNA TGTGCCTGGACCATGTACTCTAGCACAGATACGCAGTATTTT. Translating gives CAWTMYSSTDTQYF. The gene calls are TRBV30 and TRBJ2-3; D is unresolved. V was cut by 4 bases and J by 0 bases, with 11 bases left in between. The CDR3 extends over 14 amino acids. The germline CDR1 and CDR2 sequences are GTSNPN and SVGIG (reference sequence).

This rearrangement joins TRBV6-5 to TRBJ2-2; D remains ambiguous. From germline, CDR1 is MNHEY and CDR2 SVGAGI. Trimming took off 0 bases at V and 6 bases at J, with 14 bases between the two ends. The CDR3 loop spans 16 amino acids. The CDR3 DNA follows: TGTGCCAGCAGTTACTCTACGAGGCCGGGTGCCGGGGAGCTGTTTTTT. Its translation is CASSYSTRPGAGELFF.

The chain joins TRBV2 to TRBJ2-7, with D unclear. The CDR3 is made up of 13 amino acids. The V end was cut by 8 bases, the J end by 5 bases, with 16 bases between. Per the germline V gene, CDR1 is SNHLY and CDR2 is FYNNEI. The CDR3 is CASALFWANEQYF. The DNA of the CDR3 is TGTGCCAGCGCCCTATTTTGGGCAAACGAGCAGTACTTC.

The chain employs TRBV5-4 and TRBJ1-2; 7 nucleotides line up with TRBD1. Germline V lookup: CDR1 SGHNT, CDR2 YYREEE (reference sequence). The CDR3 runs 16 residues. Trimming took 6 bases from V and 1 from J; bases not matched to a gene: 12. The CDR3 DNA is TGTGCCAGCACCCCGACCCTTGGACAGGTTAACTATGGCTACACCTTC. It is translated as CASTPTLGQVNYGYTF.

The chain combines TRBV25-1 with TRBJ1-2; weak D call: TRBD1 (6 bases). Germline V CDR1 and CDR2: MGHDK, SYGVNS. This CDR3 is built from 15 residues. V lost 6 bases and J lost 3, with 17 bases in between. The CDR3 protein is CASSGENREDYGYTF. The CDR3 nucleotides are TGTGCCAGCAGCGGAGAAAACAGGGAAGACTATGGCTACACCTTC.

V usage is TRBV19 and J usage is TRBJ2-2; tentative D call: TRBD1 (6 bases). V was pared by 11 bases and J by 3 bases, with 16 bases between. The CDR3 has 14 amino acids. Germline V gene sequence: CDR1 LNHDA, CDR2 SQIVND (reference sequence). The CDR3 sequence: CASAQGTHTGELFF. The CDR3 DNA reads TGTGCCTCCGCCCAGGGGACCCACACCGGGGAGCTGTTTTTT.

V is TRBV6-5 and J is TRBJ2-7, with 9 bases that match TRBD2. The length of the CDR3 is 16 residues. The V gene end was trimmed by 0 bases and the J gene end by 2 bases; junction bases not matched to a gene: 5. Germline V lookup: CDR1 MNHEY, CDR2 SVGAGI. CDR3 residues: CASSYSERGATYEQYF. The CDR3 nucleotides read TGTGCCAGCAGTTACTCCGAGCGGGGGGCCACCTACGAGCAGTACTTC.

The chain combines TRBV11-2 with TRBJ2-7, with a weak D call TRBD1 (5 bases). Per germline, CDR1 SGHAT and CDR2 FQNNGV. V was cut by 1 base and J by 7 bases, with 20 bases left in between. There are 16 residues in the CDR3. The DNA of the CDR3 is TGTGCCAGCAGCTTAGGGTGGACATACGCTCAGGTGGAGCAGTACTTC. This codes for CASSLGWTYAQVEQYF.

The J gene is TRBJ1-2, the V gene TRBV2; D gene uncertain. The V gene lost 6 bases and the J gene lost 0 bases, with 8 bases spanning the gap. CDR3 length equals 13 residues. Germline V CDR1 and CDR2: SNHLY, FYNNEI. The CDR3 bases are TGTGCCAGCAGATTAATAGCTAACTATGGCTACACCTTC. Residues: CASRLIANYGYTF.

V and J are TRBV2 and TRBJ1-6; perhaps TRBD1 as D (5 bases). The germline V gene encodes CDR1 SNHLY and CDR2 FYNNEI. V was clipped by 6 bases and J by 8 bases, with 14 bases between them. This CDR3 has 14 amino acids. CDR3 loop: CASRDGTRHSPLHF. CDR3 nucleotide sequence: TGTGCCAGCAGGGACGGGACTCGTCATTCACCCCTCCACTTT.

CDR3 coding DNA: TGTGCCAGCAGTTCCCCCGACGCCCGGGTCGGTCAGCCCCAGCATTTT. This sequence encodes CASSSPDARVGQPQHF. V is TRBV28 and J is TRBJ1-5, with D hard to call. V lost 4 bases and J lost 6, with 19 bases in between. This CDR3 spans 16 amino acids. Germline V gene sequence: CDR1 MDHEN, CDR2 SYDVKM.

V is TRBV5-4 and J is TRBJ2-1; 10 nucleotides agree with TRBD2. The CDR3 spans 17 residues. Germline CDR1 and CDR2: SGHNT and YYREEE (reference sequence). The V segment lost 0 bases and the J segment 3 bases; nucleotides outside the gene matches: 6. The DNA of the CDR3 is TGTGCCAGCAGCTTGGGATTAGCGGGGGGAAACTACAATGAGCAGTTCTTC. This encodes CASSLGLAGGNYNEQFF.

The rearrangement links TRBV19 to TRBJ1-2; D possibly corresponds to TRBD1 (6 bases). CDR3 length equals 15 residues. Trimming stripped 7 bases from V and 3 bases from J, with 18 bases between. The V gene's germline CDR1 is LNHDA and CDR2 SQIVND (reference sequence). The CDR3 reads CASMTSVGGHYGYTF. CDR3 coding DNA: TGTGCCAGTATGACGTCGGTAGGGGGACACTATGGCTACACCTTC. The full variable domain, completed using reference TRBV19 and TRBJ1-2, is DGGITQSPKYLFRKEGQNVTLSCEQNLNHDAMYWYRQDPGQGLRLIYYSQIVNDFQKGDIAEGYSVSREKKESFPLTVTSAQKNPTAFYLCASMTSVGGHYGYTFGSGTRLTVV.

Ten or more counts support this clone. The chain joins TRBV6-4 to TRBJ1-2; D is unresolved. Germline lookup yields CDR1 MRHNA and CDR2 SNTAGT. V lost 6 bases and J 3 bases, leaving 11 bases between the germline ends. The CDR3 totals 13 residues. CDR3 coding DNA: TGTGCCAGCAGCCCCACCCCGGACTATGGCTACACCTTC. Protein: CASSPTPDYGYTF.

This clone was detected once. The rearrangement uses TRBV7-3 and TRBJ1-1, with TRBD1 as a possible D gene (6 bases). Trimming removed 5 bases at V and 0 bases at J, with 7 bases between. The length of the CDR3 is 13 residues. The germline V gene has CDR1 SGHTA and CDR2 FQGTGA. The CDR3 bases are TGTGCCAGCAGCAGGGGGTTGAACACTGAAGCTTTCTTT. Its protein product is CASSRGLNTEAFF.

The rearrangement joins TRBV2 to TRBJ1-1; tentative D call: TRBD1 (5 bases). V lost 6 bases and J lost 4, with 15 bases in between. In germline, CDR1 is SNHLY, CDR2 FYNNEI. The CDR3 is 14 amino acids. The CDR3 loop reads CASRDRGGGTEAFF. The CDR3 region has the DNA TGTGCCAGCAGGGACCGGGGGGGTGGCACTGAAGCTTTCTTT.

V usage is TRBV4-2 and J usage is TRBJ1-2; TRBD1 might be the D (6 bases). This CDR3 is 16 amino acids long. Between the trimmed V and J ends, which lost 2 bases and 4 bases, there was a span of 17 bases. Looked up from germline, CDR1 is LGHNA and CDR2 is YNFKEQ. The CDR3 bases are TGTGCCAGCAGCCAACCCCTGACAGGTCGGGCCTATGGCTACACCTTC. Translation gives CASSQPLTGRAYGYTF.